This paragraph covers one TCR beta chain sequence. Sequencing used immunoSEQ multiplex PCR; TCRdb keeps in-frame clones, though not all of them. The sample lists roughly 66,000 clones, around 82% occurring once. CDR3 length equals 14 residues. The germline gives CDR1 GTSNPN, CDR2 SVGIG (reference sequence). J gave up 9 bases and V 2 bases, and 4 bases lay outside the gene matches. This sample stems from a study of blood T cell repertoires in COVID-19. Input material: peripheral blood. This sequence was found in a man aged 55 to 70 with acute or convalescent COVID-19. The chain joins TRBV30 to TRBJ1-6; 10 bases are a match to TRBD1. CDR3 sequence (DNA): TGTGCCTGGAGTCCCGGGACAGGGGCTTCACCCCTCCACTTT. Its protein is CAWSPGTGASPLHF.